The clone carrying this T cell receptor beta chain was seen only once. This sample is drawn from a study of blood T cell repertoires in COVID-19. For the study at large: Whether acute or convalescent, the COVID-19 samples came from the United States, Italy and Spain.

Profiling relied on immunoSEQ multiplex PCR, and the TCRdb table lists in-frame clones only, not all of them. The table shows roughly 120,000 clones, with around 80% occurring only once. Per germline, CDR1 MNHEY and CDR2 SVGEGT. Trimming removed 5 bases from V and 8 bases from J, with 9 bases in between. This CDR3 spans 11 amino acids. The rearrangement uses TRBV6-2 or TRBV6-3 and TRBJ1-2; D ambiguous. This receptor was identified in a man aged 65 to 79 with acute or convalescent COVID-19. What was sequenced was peripheral blood. Here the CDR3 reads CASSQGSGYTF. CDR3 nucleotides: TGTGCCAGCAGTCAAGGGAGCGGCTACACCTTC.